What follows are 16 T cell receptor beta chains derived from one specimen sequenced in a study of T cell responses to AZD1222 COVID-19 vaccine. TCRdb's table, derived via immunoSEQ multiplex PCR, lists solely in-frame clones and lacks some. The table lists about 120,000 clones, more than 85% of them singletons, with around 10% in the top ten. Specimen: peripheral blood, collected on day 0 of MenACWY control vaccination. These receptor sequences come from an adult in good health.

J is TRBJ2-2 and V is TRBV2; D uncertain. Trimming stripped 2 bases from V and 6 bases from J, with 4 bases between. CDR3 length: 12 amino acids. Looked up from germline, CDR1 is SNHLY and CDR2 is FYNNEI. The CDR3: CASSETAGELFF. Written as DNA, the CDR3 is TGTGCCAGCAGTGAAACGGCCGGGGAGCTGTTTTTT.

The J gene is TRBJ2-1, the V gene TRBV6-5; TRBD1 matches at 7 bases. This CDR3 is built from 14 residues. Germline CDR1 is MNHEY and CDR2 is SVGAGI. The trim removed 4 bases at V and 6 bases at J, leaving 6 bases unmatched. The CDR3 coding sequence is TGTGCCAGCAGTTGGACCAACAGGGGCAATGAGCAGTTCTTC. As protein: CASSWTNRGNEQFF.

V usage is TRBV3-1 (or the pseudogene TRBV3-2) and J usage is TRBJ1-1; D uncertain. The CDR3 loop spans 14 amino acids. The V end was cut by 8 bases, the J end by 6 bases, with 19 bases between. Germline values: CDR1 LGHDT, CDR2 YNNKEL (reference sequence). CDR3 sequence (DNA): TGTGCCAGCGCAACCCCCAGCAGGTCTGCTGAAGCTTTCTTT. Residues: CASATPSRSAEAFF.

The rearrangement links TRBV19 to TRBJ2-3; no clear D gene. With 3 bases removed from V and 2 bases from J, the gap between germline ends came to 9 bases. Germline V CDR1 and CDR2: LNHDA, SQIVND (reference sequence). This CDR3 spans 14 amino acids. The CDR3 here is CASSIAPHTDTQYF. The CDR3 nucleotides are TGTGCCAGTAGTATTGCCCCACACACAGATACGCAGTATTTT.

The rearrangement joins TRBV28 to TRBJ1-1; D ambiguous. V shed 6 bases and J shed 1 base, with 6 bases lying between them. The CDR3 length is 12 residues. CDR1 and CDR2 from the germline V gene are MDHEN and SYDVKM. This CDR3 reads CASRTANTEAFF. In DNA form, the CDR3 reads TGTGCCAGCAGAACAGCGAACACTGAAGCTTTCTTT.

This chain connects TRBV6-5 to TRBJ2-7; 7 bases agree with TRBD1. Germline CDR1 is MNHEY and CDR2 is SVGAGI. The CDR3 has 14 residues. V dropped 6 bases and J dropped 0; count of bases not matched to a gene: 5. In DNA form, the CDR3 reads TGTGCCAGCAGCGGCAGGGGGAACTCCTACGAGCAGTACTTC. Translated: CASSGRGNSYEQYF.

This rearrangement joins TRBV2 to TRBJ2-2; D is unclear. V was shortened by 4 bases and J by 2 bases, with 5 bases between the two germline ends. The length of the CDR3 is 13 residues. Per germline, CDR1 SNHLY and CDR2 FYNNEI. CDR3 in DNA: TGTGCCAGCAGTGGCCTAAACACCGGGGAGCTGTTTTTT. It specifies CASSGLNTGELFF.

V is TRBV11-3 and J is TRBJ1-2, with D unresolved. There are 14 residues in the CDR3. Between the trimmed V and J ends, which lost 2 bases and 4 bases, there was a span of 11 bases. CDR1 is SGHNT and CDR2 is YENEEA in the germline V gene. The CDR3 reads CASSLSEGGYGYTF. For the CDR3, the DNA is TGTGCCAGCAGCTTATCAGAGGGAGGCTATGGCTACACCTTC.

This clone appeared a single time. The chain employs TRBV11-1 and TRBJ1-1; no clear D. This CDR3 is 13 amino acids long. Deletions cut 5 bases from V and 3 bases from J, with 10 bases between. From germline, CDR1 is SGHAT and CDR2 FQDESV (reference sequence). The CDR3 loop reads CASSRNRDTEAFF. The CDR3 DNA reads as TGTGCCAGCAGCCGGAATCGGGACACTGAAGCTTTCTTT.

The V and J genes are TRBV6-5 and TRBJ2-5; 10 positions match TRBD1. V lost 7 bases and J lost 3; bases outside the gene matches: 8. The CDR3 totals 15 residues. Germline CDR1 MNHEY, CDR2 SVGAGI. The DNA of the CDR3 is TGTGCCAGCATATTTCATGGGACAGGGGAAGAGACCCAGTACTTC. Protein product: CASIFHGTGEETQYF.

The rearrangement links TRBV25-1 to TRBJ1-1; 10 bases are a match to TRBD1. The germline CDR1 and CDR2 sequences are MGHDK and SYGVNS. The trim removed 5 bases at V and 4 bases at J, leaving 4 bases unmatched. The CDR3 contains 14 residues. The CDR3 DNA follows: TGTGCCAGCAGTAAGGACAGGGGGTTCACTGAAGCTTTCTTT. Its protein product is CASSKDRGFTEAFF.

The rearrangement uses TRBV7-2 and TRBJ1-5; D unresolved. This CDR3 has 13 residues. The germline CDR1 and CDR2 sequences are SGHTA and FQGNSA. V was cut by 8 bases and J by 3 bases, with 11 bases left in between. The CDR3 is CASSFGLNQPQHF. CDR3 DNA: TGTGCCAGCTCCTTCGGCCTCAATCAGCCCCAGCATTTT.

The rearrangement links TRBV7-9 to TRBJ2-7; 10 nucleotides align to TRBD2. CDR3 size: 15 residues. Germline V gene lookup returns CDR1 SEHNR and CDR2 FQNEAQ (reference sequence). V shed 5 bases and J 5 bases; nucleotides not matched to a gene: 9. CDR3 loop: CASSPTLAGENEQYF. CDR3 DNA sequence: TGTGCCAGCAGCCCGACCCTAGCGGGAGAAAACGAGCAGTACTTC.

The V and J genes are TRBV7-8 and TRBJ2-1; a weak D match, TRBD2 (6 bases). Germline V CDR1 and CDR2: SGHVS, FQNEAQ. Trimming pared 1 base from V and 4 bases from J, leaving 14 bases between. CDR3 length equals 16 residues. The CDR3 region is CASSLVGTRRYNEQFF. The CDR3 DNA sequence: TGTGCCAGCAGCTTAGTTGGGACTCGAAGATACAATGAGCAGTTCTTC.

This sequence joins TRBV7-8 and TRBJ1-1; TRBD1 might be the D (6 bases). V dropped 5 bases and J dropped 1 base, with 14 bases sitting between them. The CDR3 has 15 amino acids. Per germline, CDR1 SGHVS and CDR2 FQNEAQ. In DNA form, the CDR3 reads TGTGCCAGCAGCACCCGGACAGCTAAGAACACTGAAGCTTTCTTT. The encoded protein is CASSTRTAKNTEAFF.

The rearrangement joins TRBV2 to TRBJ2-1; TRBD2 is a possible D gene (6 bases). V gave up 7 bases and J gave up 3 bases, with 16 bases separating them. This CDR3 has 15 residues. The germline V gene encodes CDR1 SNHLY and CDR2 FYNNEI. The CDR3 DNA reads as TGTGCCAGCATCCTGAGCGGAGCGGGCTACAATGAGCAGTTCTTC. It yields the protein CASILSGAGYNEQFF.